This T cell receptor beta chain was retrieved from a study of T cell responses to AZD1222 COVID-19 vaccine. Study-wide background: Analysis merged second doses at about 4 or about 12 weeks. Study-level points and caveats: Clonal diversity was possibly underestimated, and white British individuals and females predominated among donors. An increase in Spike-specific TCR breadth and depth was observed after two AZD1222 doses.

Profiled with immunoSEQ multiplex PCR; TCRdb holds only in-frame clones, not every one. The repertoire holds tens of thousands of clones, 80% to 90% seen once, with 10% to 13% in the top ten. Comment on this clone: Its antigen is as yet unknown.

The TCR was taken from an adult in good health. The sample here was peripheral blood, taken on day 0 of AZD1222 vaccination.

CDR3 in amino acids: CATSRDLAATGVGYTF. DNA for the CDR3: TGTGCCACCAGCAGAGATCTGGCAGCAACTGGGGTAGGCTACACCTTC. The chain employs TRBV15 and TRBJ1-2; D is undetermined. Trimming removed 0 bases at V and 8 bases at J, with 19 bases between. This CDR3 contains 16 residues. CDR1 and CDR2 from the germline V gene are LNHNV and YYDKDF (reference sequence).